The present entry profiles one T cell receptor beta chain with its context. Its antigen is undetermined. Trimming took 5 bases from V and 4 from J, leaving 9 bases between them. The length of the CDR3 is 12 residues. CDR1 SGHAT and CDR2 FQNNGV come from the germline V gene. The PCR made use of 60 Vbeta and 13 Jbeta primers. The assay was immunoSEQ multiplex PCR, and TCRdb's table has in-frame clones only and misses some. This sample has about 160,000 clones, with roughly 80% found just once. The data were taken from a study of cytomegalovirus exposure and HLA in healthy donors. On the study more broadly: Earlier results showed roughly 120 million unique TCR beta sequences derived from roughly 200 million T cells. Findings of the study overall: Confirmation was obtained in vitro that a few CMV-associated chains are specific for CMV antigens. When analyzed later, a missense DCLRE1C variant was found to be linked to TCR beta V- and J-gene trimming.

The specimen sequenced was PBMCs. J is TRBJ2-7 and V is TRBV11-2; no clear D gene. The clonotype comes from a male donor in good health and CMV-seropositive. DNA of the CDR3: TGTGCCAGCAGCGGAGCTTCTTACGAGCAGTACTTC. Encoded protein: CASSGASYEQYF.